This T cell receptor (beta chain) was recorded in a study of metastatic and nonmetastatic thyroid tumors. Patients were all untreated before their thyroid surgery. TCRdb re-clonotyped the PCR reads via MiXCR. The sample records around 22,000 clones, approximately 20% being singletons. V trimming: 4 bases; J trimming: 4 bases; junction bases outside the gene matches: 7. Looked up from germline, CDR1 is ENHRY and CDR2 is SYGVKD. The CDR3 consists of 16 residues. This clone counts as medium-sized. The rearrangement uses TRBV10-3 and TRBJ2-7; TRBD2 matches at 13 bases. The receptor was derived from a female donor with papillary thyroid cancer or a benign thyroid nodule (not recorded which). Some clones in this sample may be carry-over from other donors' samples. Input material: blood. The CDR3, as DNA: TGTGCCATCAGTGGATATACTAGCGGGAGGGAGTACGAGCAGTACTTC. As protein: CAISGYTSGREYEQYF.